The source of this T cell receptor (beta chain) is a study of blood T cells in healthy people across ages. It was with a sample-barcoded 5' primer and a J-beta primer mix that a second PCR of about 7 to 12 cycles was run. Via MiXCR, TCRdb re-called the 5' RACE reads, giving one row per CDR3 protein. The table records fewer than 2 million distinct CDR3 sequences, 39% of them present only once. Peripheral blood from each donor was collected in a volume of 8.5 to 10 milliliters. Whenever a sample was processed, at least 7 million PBMCs were isolated. Each sample provided at least 6 micrograms of extracted total RNA. The CDR3 consists of 14 residues. The V gene's germline CDR1 is LGHNA and CDR2 YSLEER. V was cut by 3 bases and J by 11 bases, with 19 bases left in between. Study-level results: Whereas aged donors had fewer naive CD4+ cells, long-lived donors had more of them and higher diversity.

As concerns this clonotype: Antigen unknown.

The sequencing input was blood. The V gene is TRBV4-3, the J gene TRBJ2-5; perhaps TRBD1 as D (6 bases). The receptor's source is a human donor in good health. The chain's CDR3 is CASSQGQRANEQYF. DNA of the CDR3: TGCGCCAGCAGCCAGGGACAACGGGCCAATGAGCAGTACTTC.